The 20 T cell receptor beta chains listed next were all sequenced from one sample in a study. In TCRdb, the 5' RACE reads were re-called with MiXCR into one record per CDR3 protein. The sample yields about 50,000 distinct CDR3 sequences, 25% to 30% seen once. The sequenced material came from naive CD4+ T cells sorted from blood. Sample subset: naive CD4+ T cells, CD4+CD45RA+CD25-. The receptor set was obtained from a female donor with breast cancer.

The rearrangement joins TRBV7-9 to TRBJ1-1; D remains ambiguous. Trimming took 1 base from V and 1 from J, leaving 13 bases between them. Germline V lookup: CDR1 SEHNR, CDR2 FQNEAQ (reference sequence). This CDR3 contains 16 residues. The CDR3 nucleotides are TGTGCCAGCAGCTTAGATCGGTGGAGAGAGAACACTGAAGCTTTCTTT. Protein sequence: CASSLDRWRENTEAFF. Looking up the rest from reference TRBV7-9 and TRBJ1-1 gives the full variable domain: DTGVSQNPRHKITKRGQNVTFRCDPISEHNRLYWYRQTLGQGPEFLTYFQNEAQLEKSRLLSDRFSAERPKGSFSTLEIQRTEQGDSAMYLCASSLDRWRENTEAFFGQGTRLTVV.

This clonotype was seen a handful of times. J is TRBJ2-1 and V is TRBV7-9; 12 bases fit TRBD2. V dropped 1 base and J dropped 11; count of bases not matched to a gene: 9. Germline V lookup: CDR1 SEHNR, CDR2 FQNEAQ (reference sequence). CDR3 length equals 16 residues. CDR3 bases: TGTGCCAGCAGCTTAGATCGGCTAGCGGGGGGGCGAAAGCAGTTCTTC. Protein product: CASSLDRLAGGRKQFF.

In this sample, this clonotype turned up a few times. The V call is TRBV28, the J call TRBJ2-2, with 7 bases lining up with TRBD1. V shed 6 bases, J shed 1 base, and the junction held 2 bases outside the gene matches. The germline gives CDR1 MDHEN, CDR2 SYDVKM. The CDR3 runs 14 residues. CDR3 amino acids: CASSNRGNTGELFF. As DNA, the CDR3 is TGTGCCAGCAGCAACAGGGGGAACACCGGGGAGCTGTTTTTT.

This clonotype was seen a handful of times. The rearrangement joins TRBV4-1 to TRBJ1-4; possibly TRBD1 for D (5 bases). The CDR3 is made up of 15 amino acids. Between the trimmed V and J ends, which lost 1 base and 4 bases, there was a span of 10 bases. Germline V gene sequence: CDR1 MGHRA, CDR2 YSYEKL. Written as DNA, the CDR3 is TGCGCCAGCAGCCAAGTATCGGGGGATAATGAAAAACTGTTTTTT. Amino acid sequence: CASSQVSGDNEKLFF.

This chain links TRBV5-1 with TRBJ2-3, with D perhaps matching TRBD1 or TRBD2 (6 bases each). V was cut by 3 bases and J by 6 bases, with 11 bases left in between. The V gene's germline CDR1 is SGHRS and CDR2 YFSETQ. The CDR3 length is 13 residues. CDR3 amino acids: CASSYGGLDTQYF. As DNA, the CDR3 is TGCGCCAGCAGCTACGGGGGCTTGGATACGCAGTATTTT.

In its sample, this clonotype was seen a few times. V is TRBV20-1 and J is TRBJ1-5; a possible D gene is TRBD1 (5 bases). The length of the CDR3 is 12 residues. V gave up 6 bases and J gave up 2 bases, with 8 bases separating them. In germline, CDR1 is DFQATT, CDR2 SNEGSKA (reference sequence). In nucleotides, the CDR3 is TGCAGTGCACAGGAGGGCAATCAGCCCCAGCATTTT. This codes for CSAQEGNQPQHF.

This clonotype showed up just a few times. The genes are TRBV10-3 and TRBJ2-7; 8 bases match TRBD2. The junction had 4 bases not matched to a gene; V was cut back by 2 bases and J by 1 base. The CDR3 contains 15 residues. Per the germline V gene, CDR1 is ENHRY and CDR2 is SYGVKD. The CDR3 bases are TGTGCCATCAGTGAGGTAGCGGGATTATCCTACGAGCAGTACTTC. Its translation is CAISEVAGLSYEQYF.

This chain joins TRBV29-1 and TRBJ1-2, with D unclear. Trimming stripped 6 bases from V and 0 bases from J, with 11 bases between. CDR3 size: 13 residues. CDR1 and CDR2 (germline): SQVTM, ANQGSEA. The CDR3 reads CSVQQSSNYGYTF. The CDR3 DNA reads TGCAGCGTCCAACAAAGCTCTAACTATGGCTACACCTTC.

The chain combines TRBV9 with TRBJ1-1; no firm D call. V was pared by 0 bases and J by 7 bases, with 10 bases between. From germline, CDR1 is SGDLS and CDR2 YYNGEE. The CDR3 has 13 residues. The CDR3 DNA is TGTGCCAGCAGCGTAGATGTCATGGGTGAAGCTTTCTTT. This codes for CASSVDVMGEAFF.

This clonotype was picked up a small number of times. V gene TRBV4-3 combines with J gene TRBJ2-2; 8 bases line up with TRBD2. The CDR3 is made up of 18 amino acids. J lost 0 bases, V lost 4 bases, and 10 bases had no gene match. Per germline, CDR1 LGHNA and CDR2 YSLEER. This CDR3 reads CASSRRKLAAANTGELFF. CDR3 DNA sequence: TGCGCCAGCAGCCGGAGGAAACTAGCGGCAGCGAACACCGGGGAGCTGTTTTTT.

This chain joins TRBV9 and TRBJ2-3; D call uncertain. The CDR3 sequence is 12 residues long. Trimming removed 0 bases from V and 5 bases from J, with 4 bases in between. Per the germline V gene, CDR1 is SGDLS and CDR2 is YYNGEE. The CDR3 nucleotides are TGTGCCAGCAGCGTAGGGCGAGATACGCAGTATTTT. It translates to CASSVGRDTQYF.

This clonotype was seen more than once but under ten times. An end of the junction differs from the germline gene, which may be a read error. The genes are TRBV12-3 or TRBV12-4 and TRBJ2-2, with 11 bases fitting TRBD2. This CDR3 contains 17 residues. CDR3 DNA: TGTGCCAGCAGTTTGGGGACTAGCGGTCCCCTGAGCGGGGAGTTGTTTTTT. Protein product: CASSLGTSGPLSGELFF.

This clonotype was counted only a few times. The rearrangement uses TRBV25-1 and TRBJ2-7; 8 nucleotides align to TRBD2. Germline V CDR1 and CDR2: MGHDK, SYGVNS. The CDR3 length is 13 residues. V shed 8 bases and J 4 bases; nucleotides not matched to a gene: 7. As DNA, the CDR3 is TGTGCCAGCCACCGGGGGGGCGAATACGAGCAGTACTTC. The encoded protein is CASHRGGEYEQYF.

This sequence joins TRBV6-5 and TRBJ2-2, with 9 bases identical to TRBD2. The J segment lost 7 bases and the V segment lost 2 bases, leaving 5 bases of the junction unmatched. Germline V lookup: CDR1 MNHEY, CDR2 SVGAGI. The CDR3 has 15 amino acids. CDR3 sequence reads: CASSYGTSHSGELFF. DNA for the CDR3: TGTGCCAGCAGTTACGGGACTAGCCATAGCGGGGAGCTGTTTTTT.

As regards this clonotype: This could be a read error, since a much larger clone is one nucleotide away. V and J are TRBV29-1 and TRBJ2-3, with 9 bases fitting TRBD1. Germline assignment: CDR1 SQVTM and CDR2 ANQGSEA. The CDR3 has 15 amino acids. CDR3 sequence reads: CSVEGGTGITDTRYF. The CDR3 DNA is TGCAGCGTTGAAGGTGGGACAGGGATCACAGATACGCGGTATTTT.

This clonotype was seen only a few times. The chain couples TRBV5-1 to TRBJ2-5, with 7 bases matching TRBD2. The CDR3 consists of 13 residues. CDR1 and CDR2 from the germline V gene are SGHRS and YFSETQ. Unmatched junction bases numbered 1, after V lost 4 bases and J lost 1 base. The CDR3 bases are TGCGCCAGCAGCCGCGGGAGCCAAGAGACCCAGTACTTC. Encoded protein: CASSRGSQETQYF.

Within the sample, this clonotype is medium-sized. The CDR3 region has the DNA TGCGCCAGCAGCTTGAGTGCCGGGAGCAATCAGCCCCAGCATTTT. It yields the protein CASSLSAGSNQPQHF. The chain couples TRBV5-1 to TRBJ1-5; D unclear. The CDR3 runs 15 residues. The germline V gene encodes CDR1 SGHRS and CDR2 YFSETQ. V was shortened by 1 base and J by 1 base, with 9 bases between the two germline ends.

V usage is TRBV4-1 and J usage is TRBJ1-5; D remains unclear. This CDR3 has 15 residues. Trimming took 2 bases from V and 4 from J, leaving 12 bases between them. Germline V gene lookup returns CDR1 MGHRA and CDR2 YSYEKL. CDR3: CASSQQAQENQPQHF. As DNA, the CDR3 is TGCGCCAGCAGCCAACAGGCCCAGGAAAATCAGCCCCAGCATTTT.

This clonotype was recorded a few times. The J gene is TRBJ1-1, the V gene TRBV28, with a tentative D call TRBD1 (5 bases). V was cut by 6 bases and J by 1 base, with 9 bases left in between. This CDR3 has 13 residues. The germline CDR1 and CDR2 sequences are MDHEN and SYDVKM. The CDR3 here is CASRTGGNTEAFF. The CDR3 DNA is TGTGCCAGCAGGACCGGGGGGAACACTGAAGCTTTCTTT.

The chain uses TRBV27 and TRBJ2-2, with D unresolved. Germline V gene sequence: CDR1 MNHEY, CDR2 SMNVEV (reference sequence). The CDR3 spans 13 residues. V shed 6 bases and J shed 2 bases, with 7 bases lying between them. CDR3 protein: CASRKTNTGELFF. DNA of the CDR3: TGTGCCAGCAGGAAGACCAACACCGGGGAGCTGTTTTTT.